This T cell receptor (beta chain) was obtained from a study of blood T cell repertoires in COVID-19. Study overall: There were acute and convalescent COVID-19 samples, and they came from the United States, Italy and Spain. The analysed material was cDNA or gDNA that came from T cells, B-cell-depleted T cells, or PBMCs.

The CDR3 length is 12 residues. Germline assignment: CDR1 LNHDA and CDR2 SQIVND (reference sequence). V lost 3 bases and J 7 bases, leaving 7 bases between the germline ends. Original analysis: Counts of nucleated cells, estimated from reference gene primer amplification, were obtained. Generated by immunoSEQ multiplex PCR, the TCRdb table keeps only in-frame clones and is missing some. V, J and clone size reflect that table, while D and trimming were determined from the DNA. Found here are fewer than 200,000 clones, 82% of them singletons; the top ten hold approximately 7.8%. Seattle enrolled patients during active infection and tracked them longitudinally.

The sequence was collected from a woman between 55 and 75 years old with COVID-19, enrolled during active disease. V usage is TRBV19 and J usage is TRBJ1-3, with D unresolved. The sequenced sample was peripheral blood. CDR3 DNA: TGTGCCAGTAGTATCCCCCTGAACACCATATATTTT. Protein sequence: CASSIPLNTIYF.